This is a list of T cell receptor beta chains from one sample in a study of glioma-infiltrating T cells after dendritic cell vaccination. Here immunoSEQ multiplex PCR was the method, and the copy in TCRdb shows in-frame clones only, minus some. This table holds 65,000 to 80,000 clones, around 87% found once. The sample here was blood, taken after dendritic cell vaccination. The origin of the receptors is a human donor with glioblastoma. The CDR3 runs from the conserved cysteine through the conserved F or W.

v_call,j_call,cdr3_aa
TRBV4-1,TRBJ1-1,CASSLIVVSGNTEAFF
TRBV27,TRBJ2-5,CASSFVEGYPETQYF
TRBV5-1,TRBJ2-2,CASRRGSQGANTGELFF
TRBV5-1,TRBJ1-1,CASSLGQGWDTEAFF
TRBV10-1,TRBJ2-3,CASMGGRTDTQYF
TRBV5-1,TRBJ2-5,CASSSLDSLQETQYF
TRBV6-6,TRBJ2-3,CASLLPLAGGTDTQYF
TRBV6-4,TRBJ1-1,CASSEQQNTEAFF
TRBV5-1,TRBJ1-1,CASSSGSWTEAFF
TRBV11-1,TRBJ2-1,CASSQPVDAGVDYNEQFF
TRBV19,TRBJ2-5,CASNDRGQGQETQYF
TRBV7-9,TRBJ2-1,CASSLRGQGLNEQFF
TRBV7-2,TRBJ2-3,CASSGALAGGTDTQYF
TRBV6-5,TRBJ2-7,CASSYSGRAGNEQYF
TRBV5-1,TRBJ1-2,CASRTPYGYYGYTF
TRBV2,TRBJ1-1,CASYPTANTEAFF
TRBV28,TRBJ2-5,CASSGQRQTQYF
TRBV5-1,TRBJ2-1,CASSTGTSGYNEQFF
TRBV11-2,TRBJ2-7,CASSLVNFYEQYF
TRBV11-3,TRBJ2-7,CASSLSGNSYEQYF
TRBV18,TRBJ1-5,CASSPEGAQPQHF
TRBV25-1,TRBJ1-3,CASRFNGDTIYF
TRBV12-5,TRBJ2-7,CASGSQAGSSYEQYF
TRBV4-3,TRBJ2-3,CASSQDGVGGYTQYF
TRBV7-3,TRBJ2-3,CASSLSPSGRLLDTQYF
TRBV4-1,TRBJ2-5,CASSQEGGGILQETQYF
TRBV15,TRBJ2-3,CATSTRLTRTDTQYF
TRBV29-1,TRBJ1-3,CSVDDLRNTIYF
TRBV5-1,TRBJ1-2,CASSLAVAGGRGYTF
TRBV6-1,TRBJ1-6,CASSEALSSPLHF
TRBV21-1,TRBJ2-1,CASLGVSSYNEQFF
TRBV5-1,TRBJ2-2,CASSPSGRGTGELFF
TRBV5-4,TRBJ1-3,CASSSRQGPGNTIYF
TRBV5-6,TRBJ1-1,CASSLKGAILNTEAFF
TRBV9,TRBJ2-6,CLRGANVLTF
TRBV29-1,TRBJ1-1,CSVGQGNTEAFF
TRBV7-8,TRBJ2-5,CASSLVQRDPQETQYF
TRBV7-9,TRBJ1-1,CASSPGRAEAEAFF
TRBV13,TRBJ2-7,CASKERGLPYEQYF
TRBV4-1,TRBJ2-5,CASSQDKAGSYQETQYF
TRBV18,TRBJ2-7,CASSPAGLAYEQYF
TRBV27,TRBJ2-3,CASSIDPRAQYF
TRBV6-1,TRBJ2-2,CATTRDLNTGELFF
TRBV7-9,TRBJ2-2,CASNRDPRTDLFF
TRBV30,TRBJ1-2,CAWSRGFNGYTF